What follows describes a single TCR beta chain. The data belong to a study of cytotoxic CD8 clonotypes in ibrutinib-treated CLL. Looking at the study overall: Treatment had run for a median about twelve months, range 6 to 36, when response samples were taken. The average sample held roughly 250,000 productive templates and around 87,000 productive rearrangements.

Investigators sourced about 2.2 micrograms of genomic DNA from cryopreserved PBMCs for TCR beta libraries. Generated by immunoSEQ multiplex PCR, the TCRdb table keeps only in-frame clones and is missing some. The data hold about 200,000 clones, with 70% observed a single time. The V and J ends lost 0 bases and 5 bases respectively, with 17 bases between them. The CDR3 runs to 16 residues. From germline, CDR1 is SGHTA and CDR2 FQGNSA. The TCR was taken from a human donor with chronic lymphocytic leukemia. V and J are TRBV7-2 and TRBJ2-7; D is perhaps TRBD2 (6 bases). The source was PBMCs, collected after 12 months of ibrutinib treatment. CDR3 amino acids: CASSLAGGRFDHEQYF. Written as DNA, the CDR3 is TGTGCCAGCAGCTTAGCTGGAGGGAGGTTCGACCACGAGCAGTACTTC.